The present TCR beta chain was sequenced within a study of shared T cell receptors in the human thymus. Germline V gene lookup returns CDR1 WNHNN and CDR2 SYGVQD (reference sequence). This CDR3 is 12 amino acids long. The V end was cut by 1 base, the J end by 17 bases, with 14 bases between. This table comes from immunoSEQ multiplex PCR, and its TCRdb copy is limited to in-frame clones, with some not included. The sample shows roughly 710,000 clones, 80% to 90% of them seen only once. This same sample was also taken into another study, of human thymus T cells. As reported in that work: Gene usage (both V and J) appeared biased in thymic and blood repertoires.

Material: thymocytes. V usage is TRBV10-1 and J usage is TRBJ1-4; D ambiguous. This clonotype was obtained from a girl under three years old with a congenital heart defect. For the CDR3, the DNA is TGCGCCAGCAGTGAGTGGGTTCTGGGCAGTTTTTTT. Its protein product is CASSEWVLGSFF.